This T cell receptor beta chain was documented in a study of T-cell reconstitution after alpha-beta-depleted transplantation in children. Unique molecular identifiers were incorporated into the prepared TCRbeta library. TCRdb itself ran the PCR reads through MiXCR, one entry per CDR3 protein. Of 420,000 or so distinct CDR3 sequences in the sample, about a tenth are singletons; the top ten hold 4.5% to 6%. The V gene lost 3 bases and the J gene lost 7 bases, with 12 bases spanning the gap. Germline V gene sequence: CDR1 DFQATT, CDR2 SNEGSKA (reference sequence). The CDR3 sequence is 13 residues long. The source material was PBMCs from the stem cell graft donor, sampled from the stem cell graft. The sequence was obtained from a human donor who donated a stem cell graft to a child with acute myeloid leukemia. The V and J genes are TRBV20-1 and TRBJ2-2; D perhaps matches TRBD1 (5 bases). The CDR3 coding sequence is TGCAGTGCTAGTGTCACAGGCGGCGGGGAGCTGTTTTTT. This sequence encodes CSASVTGGGELFF.